This T cell receptor beta chain was recovered during a study of blood T cell repertoires in COVID-19. Profiling relied on immunoSEQ multiplex PCR, and the TCRdb table lists in-frame clones only, not all of them. The sample has approximately 61,000 clones; about 86% are singletons. This CDR3 has 13 amino acids. Germline CDR1 and CDR2: SQVTM and ANQGSEA. V was pared by 6 bases and J by 4 bases, with 12 bases between. The gene calls are TRBV29-1 and TRBJ2-2; TRBD1 is a possible D gene (6 bases). The sequence derives from a woman older than 75 with active COVID-19. The specimen sequenced was peripheral blood. DNA for the CDR3: TGCAGCGTGATGACAGGATTCACCGGGGAGCTGTTTTTT. It translates to CSVMTGFTGELFF.